The clone carrying this T cell receptor (beta chain) came up many times. This sample was included in a study of blood T cell repertoires in COVID-19. Study-level background: Material from acute and convalescent COVID-19 was sourced from the United States, Italy and Spain. T cells, B-cell-depleted T cells, or PBMCs supplied cDNA or gDNA.

The CDR3 contains 16 residues. CDR1 is SGHRS and CDR2 is YFSETQ in the germline V gene. Trimming took 0 bases from V and 4 from J; bases not matched to a gene: 8. Source study methods: Reference gene primer amplification yielded estimated nucleated cell counts. TCRdb keeps only in-frame clones here, not all; method: immunoSEQ multiplex PCR. That table gives V, J and clone size, and the DNA gave D and trimming. The top ten clones hold 14% to 15% of a sample with roughly 50,000 clones, around 72% of them seen once. The TCR comes from a human donor with active or convalescent COVID-19. The donor label of this sample is uncertain. This chain links TRBV5-1 with TRBJ2-5, with TRBD2 identical over 8 bases. The sample taken for sequencing was peripheral blood. This CDR3 reads CASSLASFAGGETQYF. The CDR3 DNA is TGCGCCAGCAGCTTGGCGTCGTTTGCGGGAGGAGAGACCCAGTACTTC.